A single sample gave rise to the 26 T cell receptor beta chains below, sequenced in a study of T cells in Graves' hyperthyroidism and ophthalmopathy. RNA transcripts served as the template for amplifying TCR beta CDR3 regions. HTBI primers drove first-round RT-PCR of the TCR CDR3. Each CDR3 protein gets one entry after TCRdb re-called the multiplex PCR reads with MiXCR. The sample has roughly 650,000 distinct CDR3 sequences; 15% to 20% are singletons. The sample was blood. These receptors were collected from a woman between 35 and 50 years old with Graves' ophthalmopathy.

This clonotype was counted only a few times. CDR3 in DNA: TGCGCCAGCAGCCAGCAGACCAGGGAGCTGTTTTTT. Translation gives CASSQQTRELFF. The V gene is TRBV4-1, the J gene TRBJ2-2; D unclear. From germline, CDR1 is MGHRA and CDR2 YSYEKL. The V and J ends lost 3 bases and 9 bases respectively, with 8 bases between them. This CDR3 has 12 amino acids.

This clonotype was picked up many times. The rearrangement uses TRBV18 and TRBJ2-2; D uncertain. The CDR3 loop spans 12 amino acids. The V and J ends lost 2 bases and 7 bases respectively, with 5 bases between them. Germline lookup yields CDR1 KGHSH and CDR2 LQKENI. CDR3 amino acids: CASSPGDGELFF. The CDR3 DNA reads TGTGCCAGCTCACCAGGGGACGGGGAGCTGTTTTTT.

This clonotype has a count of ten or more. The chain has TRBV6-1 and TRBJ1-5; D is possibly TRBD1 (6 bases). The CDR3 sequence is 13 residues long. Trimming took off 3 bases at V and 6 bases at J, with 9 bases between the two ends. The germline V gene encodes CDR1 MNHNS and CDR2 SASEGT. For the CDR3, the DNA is TGTGCCAGCAGTGACAGGGGTGGTCAGCCCCAGCATTTT. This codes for CASSDRGGQPQHF.

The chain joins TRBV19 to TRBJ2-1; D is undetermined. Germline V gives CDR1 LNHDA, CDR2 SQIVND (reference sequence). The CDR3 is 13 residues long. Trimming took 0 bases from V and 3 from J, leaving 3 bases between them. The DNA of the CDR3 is TGTGCCAGTAGTATAGATGGCTACAATGAGCAGTTCTTC. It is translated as CASSIDGYNEQFF.

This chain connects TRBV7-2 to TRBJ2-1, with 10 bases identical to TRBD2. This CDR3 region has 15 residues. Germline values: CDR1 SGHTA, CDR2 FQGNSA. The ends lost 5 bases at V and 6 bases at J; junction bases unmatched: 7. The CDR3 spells CASSEPGTSANEQFF. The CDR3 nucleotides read TGTGCCAGCAGCGAACCCGGGACTAGCGCCAATGAGCAGTTCTTC.

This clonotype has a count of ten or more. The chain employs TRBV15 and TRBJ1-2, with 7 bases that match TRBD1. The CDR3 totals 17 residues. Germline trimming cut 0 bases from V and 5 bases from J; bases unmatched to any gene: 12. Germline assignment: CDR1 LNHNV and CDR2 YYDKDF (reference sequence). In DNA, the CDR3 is TGTGCCACCAGCAGAGATTTATCGACAGGGCGGTGGTATGGCTACACCTTC. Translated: CATSRDLSTGRWYGYTF.

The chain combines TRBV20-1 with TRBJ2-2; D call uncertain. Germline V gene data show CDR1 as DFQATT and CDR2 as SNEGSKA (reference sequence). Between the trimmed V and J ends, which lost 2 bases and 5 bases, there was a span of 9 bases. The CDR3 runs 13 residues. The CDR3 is CSARRAPTGELFF. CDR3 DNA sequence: TGCAGTGCTAGACGGGCACCTACCGGGGAGCTGTTTTTT.

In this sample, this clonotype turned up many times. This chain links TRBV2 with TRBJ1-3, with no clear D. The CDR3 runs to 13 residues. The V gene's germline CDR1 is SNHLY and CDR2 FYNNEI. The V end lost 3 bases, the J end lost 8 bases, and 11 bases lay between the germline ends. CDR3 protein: CASSDVREYTIYF. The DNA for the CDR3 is TGTGCCAGCAGTGATGTCCGGGAATACACCATATATTTT.

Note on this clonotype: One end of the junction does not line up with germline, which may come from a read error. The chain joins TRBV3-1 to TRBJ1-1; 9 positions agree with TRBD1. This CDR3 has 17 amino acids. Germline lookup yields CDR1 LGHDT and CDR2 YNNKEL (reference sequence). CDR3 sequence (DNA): TGTGCCAGCAGCCCGTCCTTGACAGGGGGACTGAACACTGAAGCTCTCTTT. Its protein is CASSPSLTGGLNTEALF.

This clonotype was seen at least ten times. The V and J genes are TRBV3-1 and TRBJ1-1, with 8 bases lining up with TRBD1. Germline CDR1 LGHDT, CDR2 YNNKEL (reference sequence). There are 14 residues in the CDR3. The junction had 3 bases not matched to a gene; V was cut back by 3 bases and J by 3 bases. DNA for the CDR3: TGTGCCAGCAGCCAGCAGGGGGCCGACACTGAAGCTTTCTTT. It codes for CASSQQGADTEAFF.

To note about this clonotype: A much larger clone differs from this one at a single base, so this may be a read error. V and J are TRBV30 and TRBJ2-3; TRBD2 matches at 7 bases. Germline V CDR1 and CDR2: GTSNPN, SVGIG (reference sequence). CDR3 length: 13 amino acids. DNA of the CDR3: TGCGGACGTGGCGGGGGTGGCACAGATACGCAGTATTTT. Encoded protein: CGRGGGGTDTQYF.

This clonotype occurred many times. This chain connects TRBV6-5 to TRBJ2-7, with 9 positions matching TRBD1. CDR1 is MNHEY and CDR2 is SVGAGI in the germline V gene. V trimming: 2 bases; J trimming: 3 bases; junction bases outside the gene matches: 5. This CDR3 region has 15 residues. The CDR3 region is CASSYRSGQGYEQYF. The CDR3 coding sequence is TGTGCCAGCAGTTACCGGTCGGGACAGGGCTACGAGCAGTACTTC.

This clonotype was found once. CDR3 nucleotide sequence: TGTGCCAGTAGTATAGGCAGTGCGAATGAGCAGTTCTTC. This gives the protein CASSIGSANEQFF. This rearrangement joins TRBV19 to TRBJ2-1; the D is unclear. The ends were cut back, 1 base at V and 7 bases at J, with 8 bases in the middle. The CDR3 covers 13 residues. CDR1 and CDR2 from the germline V gene are LNHDA and SQIVND (reference sequence).

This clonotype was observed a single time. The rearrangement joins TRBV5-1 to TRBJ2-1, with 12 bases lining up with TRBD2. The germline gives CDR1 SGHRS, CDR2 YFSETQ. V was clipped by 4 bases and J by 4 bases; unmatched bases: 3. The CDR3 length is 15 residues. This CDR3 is CASSHGTSGYNEQFF. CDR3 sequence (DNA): TGCGCCAGCAGCCATGGGACTAGCGGGTACAATGAGCAGTTCTTC.

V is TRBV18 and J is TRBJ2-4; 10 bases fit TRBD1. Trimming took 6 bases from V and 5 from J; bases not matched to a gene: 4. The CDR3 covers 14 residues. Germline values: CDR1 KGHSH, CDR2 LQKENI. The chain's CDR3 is CASSPGTGENIQYF. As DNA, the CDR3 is TGTGCCAGCTCCCCCGGGACAGGGGAAAACATTCAGTACTTC.

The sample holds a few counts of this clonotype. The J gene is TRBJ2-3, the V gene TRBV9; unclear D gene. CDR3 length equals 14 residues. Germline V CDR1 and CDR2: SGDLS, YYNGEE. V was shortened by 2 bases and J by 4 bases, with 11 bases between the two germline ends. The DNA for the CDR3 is TGTGCCAGCAGCGTTGGAACCGGTCCAGATACGCAGTATTTT. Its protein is CASSVGTGPDTQYF.

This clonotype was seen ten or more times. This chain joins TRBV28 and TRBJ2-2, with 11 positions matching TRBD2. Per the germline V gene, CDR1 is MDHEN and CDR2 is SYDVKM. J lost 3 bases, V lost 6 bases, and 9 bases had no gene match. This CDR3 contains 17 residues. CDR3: CASRSTGTSGHTGELFF. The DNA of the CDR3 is TGTGCCAGCAGGTCAACCGGGACTAGCGGTCACACCGGGGAGCTGTTTTTT.

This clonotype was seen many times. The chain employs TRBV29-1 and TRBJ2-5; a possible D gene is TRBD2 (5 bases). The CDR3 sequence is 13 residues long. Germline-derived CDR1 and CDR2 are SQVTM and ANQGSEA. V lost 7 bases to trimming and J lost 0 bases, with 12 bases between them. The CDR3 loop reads CSGGGGYQETQYF. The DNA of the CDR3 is TGCAGCGGCGGAGGCGGATACCAAGAGACCCAGTACTTC.

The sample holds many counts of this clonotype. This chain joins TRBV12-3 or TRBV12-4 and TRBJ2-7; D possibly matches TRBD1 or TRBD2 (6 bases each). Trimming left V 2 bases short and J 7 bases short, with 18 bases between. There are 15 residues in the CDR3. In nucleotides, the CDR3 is TGTGCCAGCAGTTTAATGGGGGGCGCTTCGGAAGAGCAGTACTTC. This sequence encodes CASSLMGGASEEQYF.

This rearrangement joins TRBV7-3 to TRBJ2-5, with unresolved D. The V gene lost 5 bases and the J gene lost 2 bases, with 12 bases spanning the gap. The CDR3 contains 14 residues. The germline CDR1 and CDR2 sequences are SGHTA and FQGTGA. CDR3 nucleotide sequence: TGTGCCAGCAGCGAGACCGGGCCTCAAGAGACCCAGTACTTC. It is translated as CASSETGPQETQYF.

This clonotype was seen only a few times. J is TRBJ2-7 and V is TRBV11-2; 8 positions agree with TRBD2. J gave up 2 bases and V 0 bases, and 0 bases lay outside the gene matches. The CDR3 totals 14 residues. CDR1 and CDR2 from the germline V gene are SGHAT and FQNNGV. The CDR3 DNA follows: TGTGCCAGCAGCTTAGAGCGGGAGGCCTACGAGCAGTACTTC. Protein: CASSLEREAYEQYF.

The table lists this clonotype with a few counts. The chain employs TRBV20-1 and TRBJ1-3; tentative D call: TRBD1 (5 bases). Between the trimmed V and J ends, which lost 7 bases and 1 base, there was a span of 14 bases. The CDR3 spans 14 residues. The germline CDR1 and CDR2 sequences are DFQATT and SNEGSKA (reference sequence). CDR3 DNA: TGCAGTGGGGGGGACTCGAGGTCTGGAAACACCATATATTTT. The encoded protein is CSGGDSRSGNTIYF.

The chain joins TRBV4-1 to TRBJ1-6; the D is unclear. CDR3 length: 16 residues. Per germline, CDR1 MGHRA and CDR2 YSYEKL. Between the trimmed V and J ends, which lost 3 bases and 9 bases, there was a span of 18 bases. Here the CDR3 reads CASSQDGPPLSSPLHF. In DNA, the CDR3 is TGCGCCAGCAGCCAGGATGGACCTCCGTTGTCTTCACCCCTCCACTTT.

The CDR3 sequence: CASSVASLGTGELFF. The CDR3 DNA reads TGTGCCAGCAGCGTAGCCAGCTTGGGGACCGGGGAGCTGTTTTTT. The genes are TRBV9 and TRBJ2-2; D is unclear. Trimming took off 0 bases at V and 5 bases at J, with 11 bases between the two ends. The CDR3 sequence is 15 residues long. The germline CDR1 and CDR2 sequences are SGDLS and YYNGEE.

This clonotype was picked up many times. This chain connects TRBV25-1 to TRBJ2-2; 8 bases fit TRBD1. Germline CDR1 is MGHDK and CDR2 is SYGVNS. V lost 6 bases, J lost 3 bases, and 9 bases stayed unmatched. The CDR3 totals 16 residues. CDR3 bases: TGTGCCAGCAGCACCGGACAGGGTGGTGACACCGGGGAGCTGTTTTTT. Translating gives CASSTGQGGDTGELFF. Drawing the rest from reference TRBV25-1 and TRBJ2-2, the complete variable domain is EADIYQTPRYLVIGTGKKITLECSQTMGHDKMYWYQQDPGMELHLIHYSYGVNSTEKGDLSSESTVSRIRTEHFPLTLESARPSHTSQYLCASSTGQGGDTGELFFGEGSRLTVL.

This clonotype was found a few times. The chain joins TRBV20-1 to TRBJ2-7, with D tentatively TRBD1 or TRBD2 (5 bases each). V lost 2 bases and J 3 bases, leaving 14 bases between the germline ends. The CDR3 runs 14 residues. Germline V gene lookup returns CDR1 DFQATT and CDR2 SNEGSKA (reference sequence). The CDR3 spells CSARPGRIDYEQYF. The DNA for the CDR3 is TGCAGTGCTAGACCGGGACGGATAGACTACGAGCAGTACTTC.